These 10 T cell receptor beta chains originate from one sample sequenced in a study of regulatory T cells in long-lasting Graves disease. Investigators prepared the TCR beta libraries by applying iRepertoire HTBI primers and Arm-PCR of CDR3 regions. TCRdb reprocessed the multiplex PCR reads via MiXCR and lists one record per CDR3 protein. The sample includes hundreds of thousands of distinct CDR3 sequences, around 15% of them seen just once. Time point denoted: newly diagnosed GD, antithyroid drugs for less than 3 months. The TCR library was made from RNA extracted from PBMCs. The source material was peripheral blood mononuclear cells (PBMCs), sampled at new diagnosis, from a patient treated with antithyroid drugs. The receptors were sampled from a female donor with Graves disease.

The chain employs TRBV3-1 and TRBJ2-7; 11 bases fit TRBD1. V was pared by 2 bases and J by 3 bases, with 9 bases of the junction left unmatched. The CDR3 covers 17 residues. CDR1 and CDR2 (germline): LGHDT, YNNKEL (reference sequence). This chain's CDR3 is CASSQRSGQGANYEQYF. CDR3 sequence (DNA): TGTGCCAGCAGCCAAAGATCAGGACAGGGGGCGAACTACGAGCAGTACTTC.

This clonotype has ten or more counts. The rearrangement links TRBV7-2 to TRBJ2-1, with TRBD2 identical over 9 bases. The CDR3 has 13 amino acids. V was clipped by 4 bases and J by 12 bases; unmatched bases: 7. Germline V CDR1 and CDR2: SGHTA, FQGNSA. CDR3 sequence reads: CASSSYSAGGQFF. CDR3 sequence (DNA): TGTGCCAGCAGCTCGTACTCAGCGGGGGGGCAGTTCTTC.

This clonotype was counted at least ten times. The chain uses TRBV24-1 and TRBJ2-1, with D perhaps matching TRBD1 (5 bases). From germline, CDR1 is KGHDR and CDR2 SFDVKD. The CDR3 is 15 amino acids. V was pared by 1 base and J by 6 bases, with 12 bases between. As DNA, the CDR3 is TGTGCCACCAGTGATTTAGGGGTCTATGGCAATGAGCAGTTCTTC. Its protein product is CATSDLGVYGNEQFF.

This clonotype was recorded a few times. This sequence joins TRBV18 and TRBJ2-3; D remains ambiguous. Trimming stripped 2 bases from V and 0 bases from J, with 3 bases between. CDR3 length: 13 residues. The germline CDR1 and CDR2 sequences are KGHSH and LQKENI. The CDR3 sequence is CASSPKSTDTQYF. CDR3 DNA: TGTGCCAGCTCACCAAAAAGCACAGATACGCAGTATTTT.

DNA for the CDR3: TGTGCCAGCAGTCCGGTGGGGGACTTGAACAATGAGCAGTTCTTC. This codes for CASSPVGDLNNEQFF. This rearrangement joins TRBV9 to TRBJ2-1; D perhaps matches TRBD2 (6 bases). Germline loops: CDR1 SGDLS, CDR2 YYNGEE. Trimming removed 5 bases from V and 5 bases from J, with 17 bases in between. There are 15 residues in the CDR3.

The chain joins TRBV24-1 to TRBJ1-5; 7 bases match TRBD1. Germline loops: CDR1 KGHDR, CDR2 SFDVKD. V shed 0 bases, J shed 7 bases, and the junction held 2 bases outside the gene matches. This CDR3 contains 14 residues. Written as DNA, the CDR3 is TGTGCCACCAGTGATTTGAGGACAGGCCAGCCCCAGCATTTT. Protein: CATSDLRTGQPQHF.

This clonotype was found many times. The chain links TRBV5-1 to TRBJ2-1; TRBD2 agrees at 8 bases. This CDR3 is built from 14 residues. CDR1 and CDR2 from the germline V gene are SGHRS and YFSETQ. V trimming: 1 base; J trimming: 5 bases; junction bases outside the gene matches: 2. This CDR3 is CASSLPAGDNEQFF. The CDR3 coding sequence is TGCGCCAGCAGCTTGCCAGCGGGAGACAATGAGCAGTTCTTC.

This clonotype was seen many times. CDR3 sequence reads: CASRGLAGLPSLNTGELFF. Written as DNA, the CDR3 is TGTGCCAGCAGGGGACTAGCGGGGTTACCCTCGCTGAACACCGGGGAGCTGTTTTTT. The J gene is TRBJ2-2, the V gene TRBV28, with 13 bases that match TRBD2. Germline V gene sequence: CDR1 MDHEN, CDR2 SYDVKM. This CDR3 contains 19 residues. V lost 6 bases, J lost 1 base, and 11 bases stayed unmatched.

The chain joins TRBV7-9 to TRBJ1-3; maybe TRBD1 (5 bases). Trimming removed 4 bases at V and 0 bases at J, with 13 bases between. The germline V gene encodes CDR1 SEHNR and CDR2 FQNEAQ (reference sequence). The CDR3 consists of 16 residues. The CDR3 loop is CASSSLDSFSGNTIYF. In nucleotides, the CDR3 is TGTGCCAGCAGCTCCCTCGACAGTTTCTCTGGAAACACCATATATTTT.

As concerns this clonotype: This may be a read error: a much more frequent sequence differs by one nucleotide. V usage is TRBV5-1 and J usage is TRBJ2-2; maybe TRBD2 (5 bases). This CDR3 region has 14 residues. Per the germline V gene, CDR1 is SGHRS and CDR2 is YFSETQ. Here the CDR3 reads CASNLEAVTGELFF. In DNA form, the CDR3 reads TGCGCCAGCAACTTGGAGGCTGTTACCGGGGAGCTGTTTTTT.